This T cell receptor beta chain derives from a study of blood T cell repertoires in COVID-19. Study information: Samples taken during acute and convalescent COVID-19 were collected in the United States, Italy and Spain.

Assay: immunoSEQ multiplex PCR; the TCRdb copy retains only in-frame clones and omits some. The sample has 100,000 to 150,000 clones, 70% to 90% seen once. From germline, CDR1 is GTSNPN and CDR2 SVGIG (reference sequence). Trimming cost V 0 bases and J 8 bases, with 7 bases left between them. The CDR3 runs to 12 residues. The sample taken for sequencing was peripheral blood. The V gene is TRBV30, the J gene TRBJ2-2, with D perhaps matching TRBD1 (5 bases). The sequence derives from a man aged 70 or older with active COVID-19. CDR3: CAWSVGAGELFF. The CDR3 DNA sequence: TGTGCCTGGAGTGTAGGGGCGGGGGAGCTGTTTTTT.